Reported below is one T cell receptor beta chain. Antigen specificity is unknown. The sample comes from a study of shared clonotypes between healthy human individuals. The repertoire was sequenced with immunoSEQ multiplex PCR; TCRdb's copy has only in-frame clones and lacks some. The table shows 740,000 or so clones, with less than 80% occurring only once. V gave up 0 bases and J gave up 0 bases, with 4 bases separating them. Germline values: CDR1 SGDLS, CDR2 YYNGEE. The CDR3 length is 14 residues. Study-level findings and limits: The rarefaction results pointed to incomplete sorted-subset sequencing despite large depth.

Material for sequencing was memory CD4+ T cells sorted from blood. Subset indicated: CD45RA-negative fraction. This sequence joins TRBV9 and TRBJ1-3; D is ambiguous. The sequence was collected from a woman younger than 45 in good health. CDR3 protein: CASSVDYSGNTIYF. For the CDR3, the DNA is TGTGCCAGCAGCGTAGACTACTCTGGAAACACCATATATTTT.